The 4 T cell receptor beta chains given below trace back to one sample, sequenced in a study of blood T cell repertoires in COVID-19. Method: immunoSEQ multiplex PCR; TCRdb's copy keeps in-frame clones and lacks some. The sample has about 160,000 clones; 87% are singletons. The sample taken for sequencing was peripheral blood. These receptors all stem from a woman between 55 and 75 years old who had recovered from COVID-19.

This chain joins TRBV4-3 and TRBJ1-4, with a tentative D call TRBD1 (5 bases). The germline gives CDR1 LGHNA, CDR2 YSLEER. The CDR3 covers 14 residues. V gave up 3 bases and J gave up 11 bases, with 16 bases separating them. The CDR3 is CASSQDHGPGKLFF. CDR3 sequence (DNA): TGCGCCAGCAGCCAGGATCACGGCCCAGGGAAACTGTTTTTT.

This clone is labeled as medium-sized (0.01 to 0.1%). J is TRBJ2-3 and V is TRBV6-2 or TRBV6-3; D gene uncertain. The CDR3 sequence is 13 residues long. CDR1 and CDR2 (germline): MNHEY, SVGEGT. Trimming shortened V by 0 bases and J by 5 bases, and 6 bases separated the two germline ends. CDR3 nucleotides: TGTGCCAGCAGTTACTCGACTGGAGATACGCAGTATTTT. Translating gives CASSYSTGDTQYF.

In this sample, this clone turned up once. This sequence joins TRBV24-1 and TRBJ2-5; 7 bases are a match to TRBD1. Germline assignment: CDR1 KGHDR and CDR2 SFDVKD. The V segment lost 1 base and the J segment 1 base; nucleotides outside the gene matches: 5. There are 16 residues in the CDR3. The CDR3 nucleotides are TGTGCCACCAGTGATTTTGGGACAGAAGTCCAAGAGACCCAGTACTTC. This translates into CATSDFGTEVQETQYF.

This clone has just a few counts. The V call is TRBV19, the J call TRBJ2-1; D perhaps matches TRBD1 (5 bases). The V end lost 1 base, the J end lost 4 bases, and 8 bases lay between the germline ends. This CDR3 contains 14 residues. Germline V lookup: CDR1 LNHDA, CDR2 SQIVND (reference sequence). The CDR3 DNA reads TGTGCCAGTAGTATAGGAGCAGGGTACAATGAGCAGTTCTTC. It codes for CASSIGAGYNEQFF.